The TCR beta chain under discussion was sequenced for a study of graft-versus-host responses after intestinal transplantation. Across the whole study: Anti-thymocyte globulin induction preceded about 3 years of tacrolimus and steroid maintenance in all recipients.

The V end lost 5 bases, the J end lost 4 bases, and 15 bases lay between the germline ends. The germline V gene has CDR1 MNHEY and CDR2 SVGAGI. CDR3 size: 15 residues. Study-level results: GvH clone levels peaked in circulation, and this peak was associated with early post-transplant HvG declines. Researchers found GvH clones in recipient marrow, and some showed up first in ileum or blood.

The table lists this clone with a count of one. What it binds is not known. Produced via immunoSEQ multiplex PCR; TCRdb's table is partial and in-frame only. This sample has roughly 100,000 clones, with roughly 93% found just once. The specimen comprised unstimulated CD8+ T cells sorted from spleen or lymph node cells, sampled before intestinal transplant. The chain recombines TRBV6-5 with TRBJ2-1; possibly TRBD1 or TRBD2 for D (5 bases each). The source is a human donor who received an intestinal transplant. In DNA form, the CDR3 reads TGTGCCAGCAGTCTAACCGGGACGGAGTACAATGAGCAGTTCTTC. It is translated as CASSLTGTEYNEQFF.